The TCR beta chain under discussion was sequenced for a study of blood T cell repertoires in COVID-19. Looking at the study overall: The United States, Italy and Spain provided the acute and convalescent COVID-19 samples. PBMCs, B-cell-depleted T cells, or T cells provided the cDNA or gDNA that made up the material.

Original handling: Amplification from reference gene primers served as the basis for estimated nucleated cell counts. Produced via immunoSEQ multiplex PCR; TCRdb's table is partial and in-frame only. That table gives V, J and clone size, and the DNA gave D and trimming. The sample gives some 98,000 clones, 70% to 85% of which show up once; approximately 11% is in the top ten. CDR3 length equals 13 residues. In germline, CDR1 is LNHDA, CDR2 SQIVND (reference sequence). Trimming took 4 bases from V and 0 from J, leaving 4 bases between them. Sequenced material: peripheral blood. This clonotype was obtained from a man in his 70s with active or convalescent COVID-19. The V and J genes are TRBV19 and TRBJ2-1; D uncertain. Here the CDR3 reads CASSTSSYNEQFF. CDR3 coding DNA: TGTGCCAGTAGTACTAGCTCCTACAATGAGCAGTTCTTC.